This T cell receptor (beta chain) was sequenced for a study of identical twins. Per germline, CDR1 MNHEY and CDR2 SMNVEV (reference sequence). Trimming shortened V by 6 bases and J by 1 base, and 21 bases separated the two germline ends. The CDR3 covers 18 residues. Study-wide results and caveats: Surplus twin overlap in beta out-of-frame sequences was less pronounced. In cord blood, abundant beta clonotypes had fewer insertions; memory showed no trend.

Template switching, a step in the protocol, added a universal primer site, and cDNA carried unique molecular identifiers. MiXCR, applied by TCRdb to the 5' RACE reads, yields one record per CDR3 protein. The table has 400,000 to 600,000 distinct CDR3 sequences, around 20% seen once. For this clonotype: The target antigen is unknown.

These data are also associated with another study on yellow fever vaccine responses in identical twins. That work contributes: Twins showed a vaccine T cell response that reportedly seemed partly convergent, partly personalized.

Sequences were obtained from CD4+ T cells sorted from blood. The clonotype comes from a woman aged 18 to 35 in good health. The V call is TRBV27, the J call TRBJ2-2, with D possibly matching TRBD1 (6 bases). As DNA, the CDR3 is TGTGCCAGCAGCCCTTTCCCGGGCAGGGGAATGAACACCGGGGAGCTGTTTTTT. Translation: CASSPFPGRGMNTGELFF.